The 30 T cell receptor beta chains below come from one sample, sequenced in a study of identical twins (TCRdb year 2016). The receptor library was made with 5' RACE. The instrument was an Illumina HiSeq 2000. The public reads were run again by TCRdb, first through fastp at Q25 and then through MiXCR, and only productive beta chains were kept. All rows with the same CDR3 protein become a single entry with the most common DNA and genes. This sample has roughly 1.6 million distinct CDR3 sequences in its table, and 32% of those were observed once. More than 0.25% of the sample is held by the ten biggest clonotypes. Sequencing was performed on cord blood. The receptors were sampled from a newborn girl in good health.

The chain links TRBV20-1 to TRBJ2-7; no firm D call. The V gene lost 3 bases and the J gene lost 2 bases, with 14 bases spanning the gap. CDR3 length: 14 amino acids. CDR1 and CDR2 from the germline V gene are DFQATT and SNEGSKA (reference sequence). Here the CDR3 reads CSARPAGSTYEQYF. DNA of the CDR3: TGCAGTGCTAGGCCGGCCGGATCGACCTACGAGCAGTACTTC.

The table lists this clonotype with a few counts. The chain carries TRBV12-3 or TRBV12-4 and TRBJ2-1, with TRBD2 identical over 7 bases. The V segment lost 6 bases and the J segment 1 base; nucleotides outside the gene matches: 3. The CDR3 runs to 14 residues. The CDR3 DNA is TGTGCCAGCAGAAGCGGGAATTCCTACAATGAGCAGTTCTTC. Translation gives CASRSGNSYNEQFF.

V gene TRBV2 combines with J gene TRBJ2-1; D could derive from TRBD1 or TRBD2 (5 bases each). Trimming removed 4 bases at V and 13 bases at J, with 23 bases between. CDR3 length equals 15 residues. The V gene's germline CDR1 is SNHLY and CDR2 FYNNEI. The CDR3 coding sequence is TGTGCCAGCAGTGGAAGATTGGGGGTCAGGGAGACCCAGTTCTTC. It is translated as CASSGRLGVRETQFF.

The chain is built from TRBV3-1 and TRBJ2-6; D gene ambiguous. The CDR3 runs to 16 residues. Trimming pared 10 bases from V and 5 bases from J, leaving 21 bases between. Germline CDR1 reads LGHDT; CDR2 reads YNNKEL (reference sequence). The CDR3 DNA reads as TGTGCCACCCAATCAACTTCGGCGTCCTGGGCCAACGTCCTGACTTTC. The encoded protein is CATQSTSASWANVLTF.

The table lists this clonotype with a few counts. The DNA of the CDR3 is TGTGCCAGCAGCCAAGATGCCCAGGCGGCCTACGAGCAGTACTTC. Translated, it gives CASSQDAQAAYEQYF. This sequence joins TRBV4-2 and TRBJ2-7; D not resolved. The germline gives CDR1 LGHNA, CDR2 YNFKEQ. Deletions cut 0 bases from V and 2 bases from J, with 11 bases between. The CDR3 extends over 15 amino acids.

This clonotype came up a few times. This chain uses TRBV4-2 with TRBJ2-7, with D possibly matching TRBD2 (6 bases). Germline V CDR1 and CDR2: LGHNA, YNFKEQ. CDR3 length: 13 amino acids. V lost 0 bases, J lost 6 bases, and 9 bases lay in between. Here the CDR3 DNA reads TGTGCCAGCAGCCAAGACCGGGGGTTCGAGCAGTACTTC. The encoded protein is CASSQDRGFEQYF.

The chain combines TRBV20-1 with TRBJ2-2, with D hard to call. The CDR3 sequence is 13 residues long. The V gene lost 4 bases and the J gene lost 0 bases, with 6 bases spanning the gap. Germline CDR1 is DFQATT and CDR2 is SNEGSKA (reference sequence). The CDR3, as DNA: TGCAGTGCTATTGATCCGAACACCGGGGAGCTGTTTTTT. Amino acid sequence: CSAIDPNTGELFF.

This clonotype appeared a single time. One end of the junction does not line up with germline, which may come from a read error. This chain links TRBV12-3 or TRBV12-4 with TRBJ2-1; TRBD2 matches 7 bases. This CDR3 has 17 residues. The CDR3 nucleotides read TGTGCCAGCAGTCCTTACTCCGGGACTACAACCTACGATGAGCAGTTCTTC. It specifies CASSPYSGTTTYDEQFF.

Worth noting for this clonotype: A much larger clone lies one base from this, so it may be a read error. Likely a read error: the CDR3 ends without its conserved phenylalanine or tryptophan. The genes are TRBV28 and TRBJ2-4; D is uncertain. Deletions cut 5 bases from V and 8 bases from J, with 10 bases between. In germline, CDR1 is MDHEN, CDR2 SYDVKM. The CDR3 length is 12 residues. This chain's CDR3 is CASSAMRHIQYL. In DNA form, the CDR3 reads TGTGCCAGCAGTGCGATGAGGCACATTCAGTACTTA.

This clonotype was seen only a few times. V is TRBV5-1 and J is TRBJ2-3; the D gene is possibly TRBD1 (6 bases). Looked up from germline, CDR1 is SGHRS and CDR2 is YFSETQ. This CDR3 has 17 residues. Trimming pared 1 base from V and 2 bases from J, leaving 17 bases between. CDR3 in amino acids: CASSLKRQGSDTDTQYF. For the CDR3, the DNA is TGCGCCAGCAGCTTGAAGCGTCAGGGGTCGGACACAGATACGCAGTATTTT.

With respect to this clonotype: A much larger clone is a single base away; this may be a read error. The V gene is TRBV28, the J gene TRBJ1-5, with 10 positions matching TRBD1. CDR3 length: 15 amino acids. Germline values: CDR1 MDHEN, CDR2 SYDVKM. In DNA form, the CDR3 reads TGTGCCAGCCGGGACAGGGGATATAGCGATCAGCCCCAGCATTTT. Encoded protein: CASRDRGYSDQPQHF.

This clonotype was counted at least ten times. This rearrangement joins TRBV29-1 to TRBJ2-7, with D uncertain. V was shortened by 4 bases and J by 6 bases, with 10 bases between the two germline ends. Germline CDR1 reads SQVTM; CDR2 reads ANQGSEA. CDR3 size: 11 residues. CDR3 amino acids: CSVVKVGEQYF. CDR3 coding DNA: TGCAGCGTTGTGAAGGTAGGCGAGCAGTACTTC.

The rearrangement joins TRBV21-1 to TRBJ2-2; the table calls TRBD2, which could not be checked here. TRBV21-1 is listed as a pseudogene. The CDR3 is 19 residues long. CDR3 coding DNA: TGTGCCAGCAGCTCCCAGGATGGCCCTAGCGGATCGAACACCGGGGAGCTGTTTTTT. Protein sequence: CASSSQDGPSGSNTGELFF.

This clonotype was observed at least ten times. This chain connects TRBV20-1 to TRBJ2-4, with D hard to call. The germline V and J ends were trimmed by 3 bases and 10 bases, with 10 bases remaining between them. The germline CDR1 and CDR2 sequences are DFQATT and SNEGSKA (reference sequence). The length of the CDR3 is 11 residues. The CDR3 protein is CSASGLPIQYF. Here the CDR3 DNA reads TGCAGTGCTAGTGGGCTACCAATTCAGTACTTC.

Notes on this clonotype: This may arise from a read error, as a much more abundant clone is one base away. The chain carries TRBV29-1 and TRBJ1-2, with 9 bases that match TRBD1. V lost 1 base and J lost 7; bases outside the gene matches: 13. CDR1 is SQVTM, CDR2 ANQGSEA, per germline. The CDR3 length is 16 residues. DNA for the CDR3: TGCAGCGTTGAAGTCCCTGACAGGGGGGGGGAGTGTGGCTACACCTTC. Protein product: CSVEVPDRGGECGYTF.

This clonotype occurred a few times. The genes are TRBV3-1 and TRBJ1-5; tentative D call: TRBD1 (5 bases). Trimming stripped 1 base from V and 3 bases from J, with 10 bases between. The CDR3 sequence is 15 residues long. In germline, CDR1 is LGHDT, CDR2 YNNKEL (reference sequence). CDR3 in amino acids: CASSQGQGNNQPQHF. The CDR3 nucleotides are TGTGCCAGCAGCCAAGGGCAGGGCAACAATCAGCCCCAGCATTTT.

This clonotype showed up many times. The V call is TRBV6-5, the J call TRBJ2-3; TRBD2 might be the D (5 bases). V dropped 2 bases and J dropped 5 bases, with 11 bases sitting between them. The CDR3 runs 14 residues. Germline V gene sequence: CDR1 MNHEY, CDR2 SVGAGI. CDR3 region: CASSYLAGVDTQYF. DNA for the CDR3: TGTGCCAGCAGTTACCTAGCTGGGGTAGATACGCAGTATTTT.

V usage is TRBV28 and J usage is TRBJ1-5; no firm D call. V was pared by 4 bases and J by 1 base, with 17 bases between. The CDR3 covers 17 residues. Germline assignment: CDR1 MDHEN and CDR2 SYDVKM. The CDR3 sequence is CASSSGFVILSNQPQHF. Here the CDR3 DNA reads TGTGCCAGCAGTTCCGGTTTTGTGATCCTAAGCAATCAGCCCCAGCATTTT.

This sequence joins TRBV7-2 and TRBJ2-1; D unresolved. The length of the CDR3 is 18 residues. The germline CDR1 and CDR2 sequences are SGHTA and FQGNSA. V was trimmed by 1 base and J by 6 bases, leaving 22 bases between them. The chain's CDR3 is CASSLVYSGIPVLNEQFF. CDR3 nucleotides: TGTGCCAGCAGCTTAGTTTATAGTGGGATCCCTGTGCTCAATGAGCAGTTCTTC.

V usage is TRBV18 and J usage is TRBJ2-1; 9 nucleotides line up with TRBD1. Trimming took 3 bases from V and 1 from J; bases not matched to a gene: 4. There are 16 residues in the CDR3. Germline-derived CDR1 and CDR2 are KGHSH and LQKENI. This CDR3 is CASSPTTGGSYNEQFF. CDR3 coding DNA: TGTGCCAGCTCACCTACGACAGGGGGATCCTACAATGAGCAGTTCTTC.

The chain uses TRBV30 and TRBJ1-5; 8 bases align to TRBD1. Losses at the gene ends were 2 bases for V and 6 bases for J; bases not matched to a gene: 6. Germline loops: CDR1 GTSNPN, CDR2 SVGIG (reference sequence). This CDR3 spans 14 amino acids. CDR3 amino acids: CAWSKAQGGQPQHF. CDR3 nucleotides: TGTGCCTGGAGTAAGGCACAGGGGGGTCAGCCCCAGCATTTT.

Many counts were recorded for this clonotype. V and J are TRBV13 and TRBJ2-3; D is ambiguous. The CDR3 loop spans 15 amino acids. Germline V gives CDR1 PRHDT, CDR2 FYEKMQ (reference sequence). The V end was cut by 3 bases, the J end by 3 bases, with 13 bases between. DNA of the CDR3: TGTGCCAGCAGCTTTTCCTCCGGTAAGACAGATACGCAGTATTTT. This translates into CASSFSSGKTDTQYF.

The chain joins TRBV4-2 to TRBJ1-2, with TRBD1 matching 10 bases. The CDR3 length is 16 residues. Trimming at V came to 4 bases and at J to 4 bases, leaving 9 bases not matched to a gene. Germline CDR1 LGHNA, CDR2 YNFKEQ. The CDR3 loop is CASSLDDRGQGYGYTF. The CDR3 DNA reads TGTGCCAGCAGCCTCGATGACAGGGGGCAGGGCTATGGCTACACCTTC.

Written as DNA, the CDR3 is TGTGCCAGCAGGGGGAATCCATCCGCCAGCAGGGGGGGGAGACTAGTCGGACTATACGAGCAGTACTTC. This translates into CASRGNPSASRGGRLVGLYEQYF. The rearrangement joins TRBV12-3 or TRBV12-4 to TRBJ2-7, with D perhaps TRBD1 or TRBD2 (7 bases each). Trimming took off 6 bases at V and 4 bases at J, with 43 bases between the two ends. The CDR3 loop spans 23 amino acids.

The chain combines TRBV6-5 with TRBJ2-7, with D possibly TRBD1 on 6 matching bases. CDR1 is MNHEY and CDR2 is SVGAGI in the germline V gene. Trimming removed 7 bases at V and 2 bases at J, with 15 bases between. The CDR3 is made up of 14 amino acids. The chain's CDR3 is CASTQTRDTYEQYF. In DNA form, the CDR3 reads TGTGCCAGCACCCAGACCCGGGACACCTACGAGCAGTACTTC.

A remark on this clonotype: One base away lies a much larger clone, so this may be a sequencing read error. The chain is built from TRBV3-1 and TRBJ1-2; D is perhaps TRBD1 (5 bases). The CDR3 sequence is 15 residues long. Germline V gene data show CDR1 as LGHDT and CDR2 as YNNKEL (reference sequence). This CDR3 is CVSSPIPQATYGYTF. The DNA for the CDR3 is TGTGTCAGCAGCCCGATTCCACAGGCCACCTATGGCTACACCTTC.

The CDR3 here is CSASPGTSGSYEQFF. Here the CDR3 DNA reads TGCAGTGCTTCCCCCGGGACTAGCGGGAGTTATGAGCAGTTCTTC. The gene calls are TRBV20-1 and TRBJ2-1; 14 bases map to TRBD2. The germline V gene encodes CDR1 DFQATT and CDR2 SNEGSKA (reference sequence). Trimming took 5 bases from V and 8 from J; bases not matched to a gene: 8. CDR3 length: 15 amino acids.

The rearrangement uses TRBV20-1 and TRBJ2-7; D may be TRBD1 (7 bases). V lost 1 base to trimming and J lost 2 bases, with 18 bases between them. Germline CDR1 is DFQATT and CDR2 is SNEGSKA (reference sequence). The CDR3 contains 16 residues. Here the CDR3 DNA reads TGCAGTGCTAGAGTTCTCCAGGGGGGAGCTACCTACGAGCAGTACTTC. Translating it yields CSARVLQGGATYEQYF.

The chain uses TRBV20-1 and TRBJ1-4; TRBD1 aligns across 9 bases. Germline lookup yields CDR1 DFQATT and CDR2 SNEGSKA (reference sequence). V dropped 5 bases and J dropped 6; count of bases not matched to a gene: 4. The CDR3 has 13 residues. The CDR3 is CSAPRTGDEKLFF. For the CDR3, the DNA is TGCAGTGCTCCAAGGACAGGGGATGAAAAACTGTTTTTT.

The chain is built from TRBV7-2 and TRBJ2-7, with 14 bases that match TRBD2. This CDR3 comprises 19 residues. J was trimmed by 9 bases and V by 2 bases; bases with no gene match: 18. CDR1 SGHTA and CDR2 FQGNSA come from the germline V gene. The CDR3 sequence: CASSLRATSGRASYNGQYF. The CDR3 DNA sequence: TGTGCCAGCAGCTTAAGAGCGACTAGCGGGAGGGCCTCCTACAATGGGCAGTACTTC. Together with reference TRBV7-2 and TRBJ2-7, the CDR3 gives the full variable domain: GAGVSQSPSNKVTEKGKDVELRCDPISGHTALYWYRQSLGQGLEFLIYFQGNSAPDKSGLPSDRFSAERTGGSVSTLTIQRTQQEDSAVYLCASSLRATSGRASYNGQYFGPGTRLTVT.